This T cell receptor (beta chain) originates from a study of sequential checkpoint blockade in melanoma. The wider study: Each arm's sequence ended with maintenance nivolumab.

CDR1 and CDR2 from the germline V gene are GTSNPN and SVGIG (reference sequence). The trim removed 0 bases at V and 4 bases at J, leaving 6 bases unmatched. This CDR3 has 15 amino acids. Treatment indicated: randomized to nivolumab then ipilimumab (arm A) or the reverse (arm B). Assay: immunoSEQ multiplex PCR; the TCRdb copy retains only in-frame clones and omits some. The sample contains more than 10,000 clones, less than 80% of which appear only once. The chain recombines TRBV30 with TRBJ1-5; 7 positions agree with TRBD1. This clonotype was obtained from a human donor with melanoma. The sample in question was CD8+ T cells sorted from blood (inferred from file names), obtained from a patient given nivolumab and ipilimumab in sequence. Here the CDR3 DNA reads TGTGCCTGGAGTGTGGGGCAGGGGGAAAATCAGCCCCAGCATTTT. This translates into CAWSVGQGENQPQHF.